This T cell receptor (beta chain) was recovered during a study of beta chain features in type 1 diabetes (dated by TCRdb to 2016 to 2019). Background for the entire study: No differences in mean age, gender distribution, total cell number or subset yield were found between patients and healthy donors. A total of approximately 110,000,000 sorted cells were examined across all samples, and a strong correlation was observed between cell number per subset and RNA yield. In the study, TCRB repertoires of sorted circulating CD4+ T cell subsets from recently diagnosed type 1 diabetes patients were compared with those of matched healthy donors. Whereas all 30 or so donors provided naive and central memory subsets, regulatory and stem cell-like memory subsets were isolated from just 8 patients and roughly 8 healthy donors. The paper's findings and limits, for the study overall: Because the HLA sub-analyses included only small numbers of individuals, any influence of HLA type on TCRB rearrangement was left unresolved. Shorter templates might be favored by PCR, yet because patient and control samples were amplified and corrected together, any such skew would affect both groups equally. The naive, central memory and regulatory TCRB repertoires appeared to resemble one another more closely among patients than among healthy donors. At VDJ recombination sites, type 1 diabetes patients had fewer insertions and more deleted nucleotides, which implies abnormalities in thymic rearrangement. In all four CD4+ subsets, TCRB CDR3 length was moderately but significantly shorter in type 1 diabetes patients. Because cDNA rather than genomic DNA was sequenced, highly expressing activated cells could have been over-represented, although no difference in activation and CD3 levels was found between groups.

Each donor gave one peripheral blood draw, roughly 110 mL on average, collected into heparinised tubes. Naive, central memory, regulatory and stem cell-like memory CD4+ T cells were sorted on a BD FACSAria II using a panel including CD45RO, CCR7, CD25, CD127, CD95 and CD27. All sorted populations exceeded 98% purity. PBMCs were isolated right away by Lymphoprep density gradient centrifugation and were stained directly, without culture. To minimize batch effects, samples were stained and sorted in pairs, one healthy donor with one patient per experiment. As for this clone: It has no known antigen specificity. Nothing much larger sits one base from this clone, and base qualities are not available.

The germline V gene sets CDR1 to KGHSH and CDR2 to LQKENI. The V and J ends are trimmed by 3 bases and 3 bases, leaving 8 bases between them. The cysteine opens and the phenylalanine closes a CDR3 of 13 amino acids. The only DNA kept is the CDR3, 39 bases in frame from the first base. All of the isolated RNA was reverse transcribed with the High Capacity cDNA Reverse Transcription Kit, so expressed TCRB transcripts were sequenced. Deep immunoSEQ sequencing was performed on naive, central memory and regulatory T cell samples, with an average of roughly 3.3 million total reads per sample. Sorted cells were lysed in RLT buffer and RNA was extracted with DNase-treated RNeasy Micro or Mini kits, depending on cell number. Each cell subset was processed on its own to prevent cross-contamination, while patient and healthy donor samples were processed together. Using the immunoSEQ multiplex PCR, TCRB sequences were amplified from cDNA into 87-bp fragments spanning the CDR3 region. Sequencing of the amplicons was done on the Illumina HiSeq platform. The original methods were these. Synthetic template baselines were used to correct PCR bias computationally, reads within Hamming distance 2 were collapsed together, and singletons that could not be merged were discarded. By aligning reads against IMGT, V, D and J genes, CDR3 length, and insertions or deletions at six rearrangement sites were assigned. Within each subset, clonotype counts were normalized to sorted cell number, and only after that were true diversity and Gini coefficients computed with the tcR R package. The overlap coefficient, calculated on TCRB nucleotide sequences, was used to quantify repertoire sharing. Out-of-frame TCRB sequences from naive cells were analyzed to stand in for the pre-selection repertoire. TCRdb retrieved this table from immuneACCESS and kept in-frame rearrangements only. Not all clones are present; in checked studies, unresolved V genes account for under half, and no reason is known for the remainder. The V and J calls and clone size were taken over from that table, and D and trimming were inferred from the DNA. For this sample there are 280,000 or so clones; approximately 15% appear just once. The ten largest clones take up about 0.014% of the sample.

The receptor was isolated from a man between 18 and 29 years old with type 1 diabetes. The specimen sequenced was naive CD4+ T cells from blood. This specimen's cell subset or site label, per the study, means: true naive CD4+ T cells. The rearranged chain carries TRBV18 and TRBJ2-5; TRBD1 is a weak D gene call, 6 bases matching. The CDR3 protein is CASSPWTEETQYF. The DNA sequence is as follows: TGTGCCAGCTCACCGTGGACAGAAGAGACCCAGTACTTC.